These T cell receptor beta chains were read from a single sample in a study of monozygotic twins with inflammatory bowel disease. Reanalyzing the 5' RACE reads, TCRdb keeps one entry per CDR3 protein, without DNA. The sample table includes around 370,000 distinct CDR3 sequences. Material: blood. These receptor sequences come from a human donor with ulcerative colitis or Crohn's disease, or a healthy co-twin of an affected twin (not recorded which). Each CDR3 is given with its conserved first and last residue.

j_gene: TRBJ2-7; v_gene: TRBV5-5; CDR3aa: CASSFATGSYEQYF
j_gene: TRBJ2-7; v_gene: TRBV20-1; CDR3aa: CSARAPRQGDYEQYF
j_gene: TRBJ2-7; v_gene: TRBV15; CDR3aa: CATSLGGGPYEQYF
j_gene: TRBJ1-1; v_gene: TRBV7-9; CDR3aa: CASSWDVGTEAFF
j_gene: TRBJ2-3; v_gene: TRBV5-1; CDR3aa: CASSIPSGGTRRTDTQYF
j_gene: TRBJ2-3; v_gene: TRBV20-1; CDR3aa: CSAAPTPQQTTITSTDTQYF
j_gene: TRBJ2-7; v_gene: TRBV30; CDR3aa: CAWSPREGAGEQYF
j_gene: TRBJ2-1; v_gene: TRBV20-1; CDR3aa: CSAVTSGASSYNEQFF
j_gene: TRBJ1-4; v_gene: TRBV19; CDR3aa: CASSIEVGTGLGRTNEKLFF
j_gene: TRBJ2-7; v_gene: TRBV3-1; CDR3aa: CASSQDLRAQYF
j_gene: TRBJ1-1; v_gene: TRBV29-1; CDR3aa: CSVERWQGIEAFF
j_gene: TRBJ2-2; v_gene: TRBV7-2; CDR3aa: CASSRTRANTGELFF
j_gene: TRBJ2-5; v_gene: TRBV12-3/TRBV12-4; CDR3aa: CASSRFEGTQETQYF
j_gene: TRBJ2-5; v_gene: TRBV9; CDR3aa: CASSVGSAGGRETQYF
j_gene: TRBJ2-5; v_gene: TRBV6-1; CDR3aa: CASSTPGTGKETQYF
j_gene: TRBJ1-1; v_gene: TRBV19; CDR3aa: CASSAQTTGYGEAFF
j_gene: TRBJ2-4; v_gene: TRBV5-6; CDR3aa: CASSLMSSKNIQYF
j_gene: TRBJ2-1; v_gene: TRBV7-3; CDR3aa: CASSSRPGQSEQFF
j_gene: TRBJ2-2; v_gene: TRBV7-6; CDR3aa: CASSLQGASGELFF
j_gene: TRBJ2-4; v_gene: TRBV6-5; CDR3aa: CASSYSGTGGRYIQYF
j_gene: TRBJ2-1; v_gene: TRBV7-8; CDR3aa: CASSLDRFNEQFF
j_gene: TRBJ2-1; v_gene: TRBV11-2; CDR3aa: CASSLDGNEQFF
j_gene: TRBJ2-7; v_gene: TRBV4-2; CDR3aa: CASSQDLGGQGLPYEQYF
j_gene: TRBJ1-2; v_gene: TRBV12-3/TRBV12-4; CDR3aa: CASSRQGLGGYTF
j_gene: TRBJ2-4; v_gene: TRBV20-1; CDR3aa: CSATSSIVAKNIQYF
j_gene: TRBJ2-3; v_gene: TRBV11-3; CDR3aa: CASSLTGAPTDTQYF
j_gene: TRBJ1-5; v_gene: TRBV20-1; CDR3aa: CSARDDDRGWRNQPQHF
j_gene: TRBJ2-5; v_gene: TRBV18; CDR3aa: CASSPPEQGRTQYF
j_gene: TRBJ2-7; v_gene: TRBV12-3/TRBV12-4; CDR3aa: CASSTDRGRLYF
j_gene: TRBJ2-5; v_gene: TRBV18; CDR3aa: CASSPNPGTGRQETQYF
j_gene: TRBJ2-3; v_gene: TRBV5-1; CDR3aa: CASSPALSSGGVDTQYF
j_gene: TRBJ2-3; v_gene: TRBV20-1; CDR3aa: CSARQGSNARTDTQYF
j_gene: TRBJ2-7; v_gene: TRBV6-2/TRBV6-3; CDR3aa: CASRDRPYEQYF
j_gene: TRBJ1-5; v_gene: TRBV12-3/TRBV12-4; CDR3aa: CASSALSSGQPQHF
j_gene: TRBJ1-1; v_gene: TRBV7-3; CDR3aa: CASSLQLANTEAFF
j_gene: TRBJ2-5; v_gene: TRBV4-2; CDR3aa: CASSQAHRGPEETQYF
j_gene: TRBJ2-4; v_gene: TRBV29-1; CDR3aa: CSGLQGDAIKNIQYF
j_gene: TRBJ2-1; v_gene: TRBV14; CDR3aa: CASSQITGPSYNEQFF
j_gene: TRBJ2-4; v_gene: TRBV29-1; CDR3aa: CSVTPGQKKNIQYF
j_gene: TRBJ1-3; v_gene: TRBV5-1; CDR3aa: CASSPDSTGNTIYF
j_gene: TRBJ1-2; v_gene: TRBV7-8; CDR3aa: CASSLAKNYGYTF
j_gene: TRBJ2-5; v_gene: TRBV6-2/TRBV6-3; CDR3aa: CASSYLGTTQETQYF
j_gene: TRBJ2-3; v_gene: TRBV6-1; CDR3aa: CASTLAGRADTQYF
j_gene: TRBJ2-3; v_gene: TRBV7-9; CDR3aa: CASSLSPSTGAQYF
j_gene: TRBJ2-4; v_gene: TRBV2; CDR3aa: CASDLGQGRAKNIQYF
j_gene: TRBJ2-1; v_gene: TRBV20-1; CDR3aa: CSARDLRSGLADHNEQFF
j_gene: TRBJ2-7; v_gene: TRBV11-2; CDR3aa: CASSPRAWYEQYF
j_gene: TRBJ2-1; v_gene: TRBV2; CDR3aa: CASSEQGVNEQFF